Below, 20 T cell receptor beta chains from the same sample are listed, as sequenced in a study of regulatory T cells in long-lasting Graves disease. CDR3 regions were amplified by Arm-PCR using iRepertoire HTBI primers to build TCR beta libraries. In TCRdb, the multiplex PCR reads were re-called with MiXCR into one record per CDR3 protein. This table has about 430,000 distinct CDR3 sequences, roughly a fifth appearing once. Described time point: persistent/refractory GD, antithyroid drugs over 5 years with positive TRAb. With RNA extracted from PBMCs as input, the TCR library was made. This specimen consisted of peripheral blood mononuclear cells (PBMCs), obtained when the disease was refractory, from a patient treated with antithyroid drugs. The origin of the receptors is a female donor with Graves disease.

The table lists this clonotype with many counts. The J gene is TRBJ1-6, the V gene TRBV2, with D unresolved. This CDR3 has 16 amino acids. V lost 2 bases and J 6 bases, leaving 14 bases between the germline ends. CDR1 is SNHLY, CDR2 FYNNEI, per germline. The CDR3 here is CASSEYGEHANSPLHF. The CDR3 DNA reads TGTGCCAGCAGTGAATATGGGGAACATGCTAATTCACCCCTCCACTTT.

The chain combines TRBV30 with TRBJ2-7, with 10 bases that match TRBD1. V was clipped by 5 bases and J by 2 bases; unmatched bases: 9. CDR3 length: 15 amino acids. The germline V gene encodes CDR1 GTSNPN and CDR2 SVGIG (reference sequence). Here the CDR3 reads CAWEAPGQGAYEQYF. CDR3 sequence (DNA): TGTGCCTGGGAAGCCCCAGGACAGGGGGCCTACGAGCAGTACTTC.

Only a few counts were recorded for this clonotype. This chain connects TRBV9 to TRBJ1-6, with D perhaps matching TRBD1 (6 bases). Germline V gene lookup returns CDR1 SGDLS and CDR2 YYNGEE. CDR3 size: 13 residues. V shed 0 bases and J shed 14 bases, with 12 bases lying between them. The CDR3 loop reads CASSVGGGSTLHF. The DNA for the CDR3 is TGTGCCAGCAGCGTAGGGGGGGGCAGTACCCTCCACTTT.

This clonotype was counted ten times or more. The chain has TRBV28 and TRBJ2-5; D gene ambiguous. This CDR3 comprises 14 residues. Deletions cut 1 base from V and 3 bases from J, with 9 bases between. Germline V CDR1 and CDR2: MDHEN, SYDVKM. The CDR3 DNA reads TGTGCCAGCAGTTTATCGGCTACCAAAGAGACCCAGTACTTC. Its protein product is CASSLSATKETQYF.

To note about this clonotype: One end of the junction does not line up with germline, which may come from a read error. The V gene is TRBV20-1, the J gene TRBJ2-7, with D possibly being TRBD2 (6 bases). Germline V lookup: CDR1 DFQATT, CDR2 SNEGSKA (reference sequence). The CDR3 contains 15 residues. CDR3 region: CSTSTLRASPYEQYF. The CDR3 bases are TGCAGTACTAGCACCCTACGGGCTTCCCCCTACGAGCAGTACTTC.

There are many counts of this clonotype. The V call is TRBV28, the J call TRBJ1-1, with D unclear. CDR1 is MDHEN and CDR2 is SYDVKM in the germline V gene. Trimming removed 5 bases at V and 1 base at J, with 11 bases between. This CDR3 spans 14 amino acids. As DNA, the CDR3 is TGTGCCAGCAGTGTGACCGGCGGGAACACTGAAGCTTTCTTT. This encodes CASSVTGGNTEAFF.

In this sample, this clonotype turned up a few times. The rearrangement joins TRBV5-6 to TRBJ2-1; TRBD2 agrees at 11 bases. The ends lost 5 bases at V and 7 bases at J; junction bases unmatched: 5. Germline V gene data show CDR1 as SGHDT and CDR2 as YYEEEE. The CDR3 covers 14 residues. The CDR3 loop is CASSRLAGSNEQFF. CDR3 in DNA: TGTGCCAGCAGTAGACTAGCGGGATCGAATGAGCAGTTCTTC.

This chain connects TRBV5-6 to TRBJ1-2; D is ambiguous. This CDR3 comprises 14 residues. The V end lost 2 bases, the J end lost 2 bases, and 10 bases lay between the germline ends. CDR1 is SGHDT, CDR2 YYEEEE, per germline. CDR3 sequence: CASSFEQLNYGYTF. CDR3 bases: TGTGCCAGCAGCTTCGAACAGCTAAACTATGGCTACACCTTC. Looking up the rest from reference TRBV5-6 and TRBJ1-2 gives the full variable domain: DAGVTQSPTHLIKTRGQQVTLRCSPKSGHDTVSWYQQALGQGPQFIFQYYEEEERQRGNFPDRFSGHQFPNYSSELNVNALLLGDSALYLCASSFEQLNYGYTFGSGTRLTVV.

This clonotype has a handful of counts. This rearrangement joins TRBV27 to TRBJ2-7, with 7 bases identical to TRBD1. The CDR3 has 14 amino acids. Germline V lookup: CDR1 MNHEY, CDR2 SMNVEV (reference sequence). After removal of 8 bases from V and 3 bases from J, the junction contained 10 bases not matched to a gene. The CDR3 sequence is CASGIQGVGYEQYF. In nucleotides, the CDR3 is TGTGCCAGCGGCATCCAGGGGGTAGGCTACGAGCAGTACTTC.

This clonotype was seen repeatedly, ten times or more. The V gene is TRBV28, the J gene TRBJ1-2; D unclear. Per germline, CDR1 MDHEN and CDR2 SYDVKM. The CDR3 has 16 residues. Between the trimmed V and J ends, which lost 6 bases and 4 bases, there was a span of 21 bases. The CDR3 is CASSPPSLTVVYGYTF. CDR3 nucleotides: TGTGCCAGCAGCCCCCCATCACTGACGGTAGTCTATGGCTACACCTTC.

The J gene is TRBJ2-1, the V gene TRBV20-1; no reliable D call. This CDR3 has 16 residues. V was shortened by 0 bases and J by 0 bases, with 12 bases between the two germline ends. CDR1 is DFQATT, CDR2 SNEGSKA, per germline (reference sequence). The CDR3 nucleotides are TGCAGTGCTAGAGATCTCTTTCCGAGCTCCTACAATGAGCAGTTCTTC. As protein: CSARDLFPSSYNEQFF.

This clonotype was observed many times. This rearrangement joins TRBV20-1 to TRBJ2-7; no definite D call. This CDR3 comprises 10 residues. Germline assignment: CDR1 DFQATT and CDR2 SNEGSKA (reference sequence). Trimming took off 6 bases at V and 6 bases at J, with 9 bases between the two ends. The CDR3 DNA reads as TGCAGTGCCGCCACGGGCGAGCAGTACTTC. Translated: CSAATGEQYF.

This clonotype has only a few counts. The chain joins TRBV28 to TRBJ2-3; the match to TRBD2 covers 9 bases. Germline CDR1 reads MDHEN; CDR2 reads SYDVKM. The CDR3 consists of 14 residues. J gave up 8 bases and V 8 bases, and 11 bases lay outside the gene matches. CDR3 sequence: CASGGSSGRGTQYF. The CDR3 nucleotides read TGTGCCAGCGGGGGAAGTAGCGGGAGAGGTACGCAGTATTTT.

This clonotype was detected only a few times. The chain combines TRBV29-1 with TRBJ1-1; TRBD1 might be the D (5 bases). The CDR3 sequence is 12 residues long. Trimming removed 3 bases from V and 1 base from J, with 6 bases in between. The germline CDR1 and CDR2 sequences are SQVTM and ANQGSEA. The CDR3 DNA reads as TGCAGCGTTGACGGGGGGAACACTGAAGCTTTCTTT. This translates into CSVDGGNTEAFF. Supplemented by reference TRBV29-1 and TRBJ1-1, the full variable domain reads SAVISQKPSRDICQRGTSLTIQCQVDSQVTMMFWYRQQPGQSLTLIATANQGSEATYESGFVIDKFPISRPNLTFSTLTVSNMSPEDSSIYLCSVDGGNTEAFFGQGTRLTVV.

About this clonotype: A much larger clone lies a single base off, so this may be a read error. The rearrangement joins TRBV29-1 to TRBJ1-2, with TRBD1 matching over 12 bases. CDR1 is SQVTM and CDR2 is ANQGSEA in the germline V gene. The CDR3 has 13 residues. In DNA form, the CDR3 reads TGCAGCGTTCGGGACAGGGGGCCCTATAGCTACACCTTC. It specifies CSVRDRGPYSYTF.

This clonotype was recorded a few times. The CDR3 loop is CSVEVPGGNEKLFF. CDR3 nucleotide sequence: TGCAGCGTTGAAGTCCCTGGGGGAAATGAAAAACTGTTTTTT. This chain connects TRBV29-1 to TRBJ1-4; weak D call: TRBD1 (5 bases). V was trimmed by 1 base and J by 5 bases, leaving 11 bases between them. The CDR3 has 14 residues. The V gene's germline CDR1 is SQVTM and CDR2 ANQGSEA.

This clonotype was counted only a few times. This chain links TRBV6-1 with TRBJ1-6, with 8 bases aligning to TRBD1. This CDR3 spans 13 amino acids. Losses at the gene ends were 6 bases for V and 14 bases for J; bases not matched to a gene: 9. The germline V gene has CDR1 MNHNS and CDR2 SASEGT. The CDR3 is CASRGTGQFTLHF. CDR3 sequence (DNA): TGTGCCAGCAGGGGGACAGGACAATTCACCCTCCACTTT.

The chain is built from TRBV11-2 and TRBJ1-3; D remains ambiguous. Looked up from germline, CDR1 is SGHAT and CDR2 is FQNNGV. Trimming left V 5 bases short and J 0 bases short, with 11 bases between. The CDR3 runs to 15 residues. The DNA for the CDR3 is TGTGCCAGCAGCCACGGTTATGCCTCTGGAAACACCATATATTTT. Protein: CASSHGYASGNTIYF.

This clonotype was detected a few times. The chain has TRBV7-9 and TRBJ1-4; 10 bases are shared with TRBD1. V gave up 6 bases and J gave up 6 bases; unmatched junction bases: 1. The CDR3 contains 13 residues. CDR1 is SEHNR, CDR2 FQNEAQ, per germline (reference sequence). CDR3 DNA: TGTGCCAGCAGTGGACAGGGGGATGAAAAACTGTTTTTT. As protein: CASSGQGDEKLFF.

The table lists this clonotype with a few counts. The genes are TRBV7-2 and TRBJ2-7; the D call may be TRBD1 or TRBD2 (5 bases each). The CDR3 is made up of 15 amino acids. Germline loops: CDR1 SGHTA, CDR2 FQGNSA. Trimming shortened V by 5 bases and J by 4 bases, and 18 bases separated the two germline ends. The CDR3 DNA is TGTGCCAGCAGCCGGGAATCTGGGGGAGATTACGAGCAGTACTTC. The encoded protein is CASSRESGGDYEQYF.